Listed here are 27 T cell receptor beta chains from one sample, sequenced in a study of CD8+ T cells in alopecia areata. Noted treatment: oral pan-JAK inhibitor, 5-10 mg twice daily. RNA was isolated and reverse transcribed to cDNA, the sequencing template. The protocol was immunoSEQ multiplex PCR, while the TCRdb copy is restricted to in-frame clones and leaves out a portion. This sample carries about 200,000 clones, less than 65% of them seen once, and the ten largest clones take just over 1%. Sequences were derived from CD4+ T cells sorted from blood, sampled at week 24, from a patient treated with tofacitinib. The source of these receptors is a human donor with alopecia areata.

The genes are TRBV6-5 and TRBJ2-2; D uncertain. In germline, CDR1 is MNHEY, CDR2 SVGAGI. Between the trimmed V and J ends, which lost 0 bases and 2 bases, there was a span of 7 bases. The CDR3 extends over 15 amino acids. The CDR3 loop is CASSYSGSNTGELFF. Written as DNA, the CDR3 is TGTGCCAGCAGTTACTCTGGTAGTAACACCGGGGAGCTGTTTTTT.

CDR3 loop: CASSQFQDTEAFF. CDR3 sequence (DNA): TGTGCCAGCAGCCAGTTCCAGGACACTGAAGCTTTCTTT. The chain couples TRBV14 to TRBJ1-1; no clear D. This CDR3 comprises 13 residues. CDR1 and CDR2 from the germline V gene are SGHDN and FVKESK. The germline V and J ends were trimmed by 3 bases and 3 bases, with 8 bases remaining between them.

CDR3 sequence: CAQKGQGPGYTF. CDR3 nucleotides: TGTGCCCAAAAGGGGCAGGGCCCTGGCTACACCTTC. This chain joins TRBV30 and TRBJ1-2, with TRBD1 as a possible D gene (5 bases). Per germline, CDR1 GTSNPN and CDR2 SVGIG (reference sequence). The CDR3 runs 12 residues. V lost 8 bases and J lost 7, with 17 bases in between.

The CDR3 spells CASSQAASGGPGGGELFF. CDR3 DNA sequence: TGCGCCAGCAGCCAAGCGGCTAGCGGGGGCCCCGGGGGCGGGGAGCTGTTTTTT. The chain uses TRBV4-3 and TRBJ2-2, with 10 positions matching TRBD2. Germline CDR1 reads LGHNA; CDR2 reads YSLEER. The CDR3 consists of 18 residues. V trimming: 1 base; J trimming: 7 bases; junction bases outside the gene matches: 12.

This clone turned up a few times. The chain recombines TRBV4-1 with TRBJ2-3, with D perhaps being TRBD1 or TRBD2 (5 bases each). This CDR3 has 15 residues. Germline lookup yields CDR1 MGHRA and CDR2 YSYEKL. The V gene lost 2 bases and the J gene lost 3 bases, with 12 bases spanning the gap. The CDR3 region has the DNA TGCGCCAGCAGCCAATACGGGGCAGGGACAGATACGCAGTATTTT. Encoded protein: CASSQYGAGTDTQYF.

The rearrangement uses TRBV30 and TRBJ2-2; maybe TRBD2 (6 bases). Trimming took 5 bases from V and 0 from J, leaving 13 bases between them. Germline V gives CDR1 GTSNPN, CDR2 SVGIG (reference sequence). The CDR3 runs 15 residues. The CDR3 is CAWWPGRTNTGELFF. CDR3 DNA: TGTGCCTGGTGGCCTGGGAGGACGAACACCGGGGAGCTGTTTTTT. The full variable domain, in which reference TRBV30 and TRBJ2-2 provide the parts outside the CDR3, is SQTIHQWPATLVQPVGSPLSLECTVEGTSNPNLYWYRQAAGRGLQLLFYSVGIGQISSEVPQNLSASRPQDRQFILSSKKLLLSDSGFYLCAWWPGRTNTGELFFGEGSRLTVL.

The rearrangement uses TRBV19 and TRBJ1-6; maybe TRBD1 (6 bases). V was shortened by 4 bases and J by 6 bases, with 10 bases between the two germline ends. CDR1 is LNHDA and CDR2 is SQIVND in the germline V gene (reference sequence). CDR3 length: 14 amino acids. CDR3 DNA: TGTGCCAGTAGTACCGCGGACAGTAATTCACCCCTCCACTTT. Translated, it gives CASSTADSNSPLHF.

The chain links TRBV5-1 to TRBJ2-3; unclear D gene. The germline CDR1 and CDR2 sequences are SGHRS and YFSETQ. V was shortened by 1 base and J by 3 bases, with 9 bases between the two germline ends. This CDR3 is built from 14 residues. The CDR3 here is CASSLLAETDTQYF. CDR3 in DNA: TGCGCCAGCAGCTTGCTCGCGGAGACAGATACGCAGTATTTT.

The chain links TRBV29-1 to TRBJ1-4; a weak D match, TRBD1 (5 bases). Trimming shortened V by 7 bases and J by 0 bases, and 12 bases separated the two germline ends. This CDR3 has 14 amino acids. The germline CDR1 and CDR2 sequences are SQVTM and ANQGSEA. CDR3: CSAKGTATNEKLFF. The CDR3 region has the DNA TGCAGCGCCAAAGGGACGGCAACTAATGAAAAACTGTTTTTT. Looking up the rest from reference TRBV29-1 and TRBJ1-4 gives the full variable domain: SAVISQKPSRDICQRGTSLTIQCQVDSQVTMMFWYRQQPGQSLTLIATANQGSEATYESGFVIDKFPISRPNLTFSTLTVSNMSPEDSSIYLCSAKGTATNEKLFFGSGTQLSVL.

About this clone: It may be a read error: a sequence one base away is much more abundant. The conserved phenylalanine or tryptophan normally closing the CDR3 is absent here, so this likely arose from a read error. The V call is TRBV2, the J call TRBJ2-7, with 9 bases identical to TRBD2. Unmatched junction bases numbered 10, after V lost 6 bases and J lost 4 bases. The CDR3 has 15 residues. Germline V gene lookup returns CDR1 SNHLY and CDR2 FYNNEI. For the CDR3, the DNA is TGTGCCAGCAGAAACGAGCTAGCGGGGACATACGAGCAGTACCTC. Amino acid sequence: CASRNELAGTYEQYL.

J is TRBJ1-1 and V is TRBV29-1; a weak D match, TRBD1 (6 bases). The CDR3 length is 13 residues. From germline, CDR1 is SQVTM and CDR2 ANQGSEA. V shed 7 bases and J shed 2 bases, with 14 bases lying between them. The CDR3: CSGAGVFNTEAFF. The CDR3 DNA reads TGCAGCGGGGCAGGGGTTTTTAACACTGAAGCTTTCTTT.

V is TRBV15 and J is TRBJ1-4; maybe TRBD1 (5 bases). This CDR3 is 16 amino acids long. From germline, CDR1 is LNHNV and CDR2 YYDKDF (reference sequence). Trimming shortened V by 0 bases and J by 0 bases, and 8 bases separated the two germline ends. The CDR3 DNA reads as TGTGCCACCAGCAGAGACGGGACTTCAACTAATGAAAAACTGTTTTTT. Translated: CATSRDGTSTNEKLFF.

CDR3: CASSIRTGVLPQPQHF. CDR3 DNA sequence: TGTGCCAGTAGTATAAGAACAGGGGTTCTACCTCAGCCCCAGCATTTT. The chain carries TRBV19 and TRBJ1-5, with 7 bases that match TRBD1. Per germline, CDR1 LNHDA and CDR2 SQIVND (reference sequence). This CDR3 comprises 16 residues. V lost 2 bases and J lost 6; bases outside the gene matches: 10.

This chain connects TRBV30 to TRBJ1-2; D possibly corresponds to TRBD1 (6 bases). The length of the CDR3 is 11 residues. From germline, CDR1 is GTSNPN and CDR2 SVGIG (reference sequence). Trimming took off 1 base at V and 7 bases at J, with 7 bases between the two ends. The CDR3 spells CAWSGGPGYTF. As DNA, the CDR3 is TGTGCCTGGAGTGGGGGGCCTGGCTACACCTTC.

The chain links TRBV5-1 to TRBJ2-7; maybe TRBD2 (6 bases). Germline V gene sequence: CDR1 SGHRS, CDR2 YFSETQ. The CDR3 loop spans 14 amino acids. V lost 6 bases, J lost 2 bases, and 15 bases lay in between. CDR3 DNA: TGCGCCAGCAAAAGCCGCGGGAATGCCTACGAGCAGTACTTC. Encoded protein: CASKSRGNAYEQYF.

The V and J genes are TRBV11-2 and TRBJ2-3; D call uncertain. The germline V and J ends were trimmed by 5 bases and 0 bases, with 12 bases remaining between them. The germline V gene has CDR1 SGHAT and CDR2 FQNNGV. The CDR3 is made up of 15 amino acids. The CDR3 protein is CASSPRTPSTDTQYF. CDR3 bases: TGTGCCAGCAGCCCCCGGACCCCAAGCACAGATACGCAGTATTTT.

V and J are TRBV14 and TRBJ2-5; D is unclear. The CDR3 runs 11 residues. The germline V gene encodes CDR1 SGHDN and CDR2 FVKESK. Trimming cost V 7 bases and J 2 bases, with 5 bases left between them. The CDR3 DNA sequence: TGTGCCAGCACGGTTCAAGAGACCCAGTACTTC. This translates into CASTVQETQYF.

The V gene is TRBV7-6, the J gene TRBJ2-7; 11 nucleotides line up with TRBD2. The CDR3 has 16 amino acids. The ends lost 1 base at V and 4 bases at J; junction bases unmatched: 6. Germline values: CDR1 SGHVS, CDR2 FNYEAQ. CDR3 DNA sequence: TGTGCCAGCAGCTTAGGTACGACTAGCGGGGCGTACGAGCAGTACTTC. Translation gives CASSLGTTSGAYEQYF.

The V call is TRBV30, the J call TRBJ1-2, with D hard to call. The V end lost 3 bases, the J end lost 10 bases, and 15 bases lay between the germline ends. Germline V lookup: CDR1 GTSNPN, CDR2 SVGIG (reference sequence). CDR3 length: 12 residues. This CDR3 is CAWRDGPPNYTF. The CDR3 nucleotides read TGTGCCTGGAGAGACGGACCGCCGAACTACACCTTC.

This clone has just one count. This rearrangement joins TRBV25-1 to TRBJ1-6; 8 bases fit TRBD1. V was pared by 6 bases and J by 14 bases, with 9 bases of the junction left unmatched. Germline V gives CDR1 MGHDK, CDR2 SYGVNS. CDR3 length equals 13 residues. The CDR3 nucleotides read TGTGCCAGCAGGGGGACAGGTCAAGCGGCCCTCCACTTT. This translates into CASRGTGQAALHF.

The gene calls are TRBV7-2 and TRBJ2-5, with TRBD2 matching 8 bases. V dropped 2 bases and J dropped 5; count of bases not matched to a gene: 4. Germline CDR1 and CDR2: SGHTA and FQGNSA. This CDR3 contains 14 residues. CDR3 DNA: TGTGCCAGCAGCTTAACAGCGGGGGAGGAGACCCAGTACTTC. This encodes CASSLTAGEETQYF.

The V call is TRBV9, the J call TRBJ1-1, with D unclear. Trimming left V 4 bases short and J 4 bases short, with 8 bases between. There are 12 residues in the CDR3. The germline V gene encodes CDR1 SGDLS and CDR2 YYNGEE. DNA for the CDR3: TGTGCCAGCAGCCCCTTTGGCACTGAAGCTTTCTTT. It encodes CASSPFGTEAFF.

J is TRBJ2-1 and V is TRBV19; a possible D gene is TRBD2 (7 bases). The V end was cut by 4 bases, the J end by 3 bases, with 10 bases between. CDR3 length: 14 residues. Germline CDR1 is LNHDA and CDR2 is SQIVND (reference sequence). The CDR3: CASSRGGFYNEQFF. The CDR3 nucleotides are TGTGCCAGTAGTAGGGGGGGCTTCTACAATGAGCAGTTCTTC. The full variable domain, with the rest looked up from reference TRBV19 and TRBJ2-1, is DGGITQSPKYLFRKEGQNVTLSCEQNLNHDAMYWYRQDPGQGLRLIYYSQIVNDFQKGDIAEGYSVSREKKESFPLTVTSAQKNPTAFYLCASSRGGFYNEQFFGPGTRLTVL.

The chain carries TRBV5-1 and TRBJ1-1; 12 bases fit TRBD1. Germline CDR1 and CDR2: SGHRS and YFSETQ. The CDR3 extends over 16 amino acids. The V segment lost 4 bases and the J segment 4 bases; nucleotides outside the gene matches: 8. The CDR3 nucleotides are TGCGCCAGCAGCCTCGGGGACAGGGGGCTTGGCACTGAAGCTTTCTTT. Translated: CASSLGDRGLGTEAFF.

V gene TRBV5-1 combines with J gene TRBJ1-2; 8 bases map to TRBD1. The CDR3 is 12 amino acids. Germline V gene data show CDR1 as SGHRS and CDR2 as YFSETQ. V was clipped by 2 bases and J by 8 bases; unmatched bases: 2. The CDR3 protein is CASSLQGDGYTF. CDR3 in DNA: TGCGCCAGCAGCTTACAGGGGGACGGCTACACCTTC.

This sequence joins TRBV5-4 and TRBJ1-4; D gene unclear. CDR1 is SGHNT, CDR2 YYREEE, per germline (reference sequence). There are 13 residues in the CDR3. Trimming shortened V by 4 bases and J by 10 bases, and 14 bases separated the two germline ends. CDR3 in amino acids: CASSMGLRGKLFF. The CDR3 bases are TGTGCCAGCAGCATGGGCCTTCGAGGAAAACTGTTTTTT.

This chain joins TRBV19 and TRBJ1-3; the match to TRBD1 covers 7 bases. CDR1 LNHDA and CDR2 SQIVND come from the germline V gene (reference sequence). The V gene end was trimmed by 3 bases and the J gene end by 2 bases; junction bases not matched to a gene: 1. This CDR3 contains 14 residues. CDR3 protein: CASSMTGTGNTIYF. The CDR3 bases are TGTGCCAGTAGTATGACAGGGACTGGAAACACCATATATTTT. The whole variable domain, remainder taken from reference TRBV19 and TRBJ1-3, is DGGITQSPKYLFRKEGQNVTLSCEQNLNHDAMYWYRQDPGQGLRLIYYSQIVNDFQKGDIAEGYSVSREKKESFPLTVTSAQKNPTAFYLCASSMTGTGNTIYFGEGSWLTVV.